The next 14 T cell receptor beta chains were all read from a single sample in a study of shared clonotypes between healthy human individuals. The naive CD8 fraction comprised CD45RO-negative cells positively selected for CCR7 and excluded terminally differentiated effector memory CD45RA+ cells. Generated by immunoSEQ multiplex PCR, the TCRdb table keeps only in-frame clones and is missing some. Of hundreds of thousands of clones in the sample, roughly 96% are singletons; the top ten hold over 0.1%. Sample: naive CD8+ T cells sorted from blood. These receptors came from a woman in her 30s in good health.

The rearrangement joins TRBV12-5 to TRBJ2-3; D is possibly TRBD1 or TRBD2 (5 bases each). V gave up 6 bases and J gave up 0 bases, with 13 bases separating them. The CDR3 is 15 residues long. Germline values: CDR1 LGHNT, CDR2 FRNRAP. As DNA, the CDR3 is TGTGCTAGTGGCCACGGGGCCTCGAGCACAGATACGCAGTATTTT. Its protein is CASGHGASSTDTQYF.

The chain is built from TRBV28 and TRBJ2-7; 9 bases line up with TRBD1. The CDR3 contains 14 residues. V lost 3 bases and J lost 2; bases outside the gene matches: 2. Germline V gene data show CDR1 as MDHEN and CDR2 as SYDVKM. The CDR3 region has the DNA TGTGCCAGCAGTTTCGGGACAGGGACCTACGAGCAGTACTTC. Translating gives CASSFGTGTYEQYF.

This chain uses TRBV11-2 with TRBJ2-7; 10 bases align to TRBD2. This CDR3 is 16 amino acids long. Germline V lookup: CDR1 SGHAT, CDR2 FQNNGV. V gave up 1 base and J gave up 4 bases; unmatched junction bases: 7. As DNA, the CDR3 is TGTGCCAGCAGCTTAGCGCCAGCGGGAGGGATATACGAGCAGTACTTC. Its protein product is CASSLAPAGGIYEQYF.

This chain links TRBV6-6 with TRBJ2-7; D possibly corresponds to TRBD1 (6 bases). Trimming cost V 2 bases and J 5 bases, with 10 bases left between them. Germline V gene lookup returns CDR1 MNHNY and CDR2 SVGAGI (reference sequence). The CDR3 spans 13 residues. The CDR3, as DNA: TGTGCCAGCAGTTACCTATGGACAGACGAGCAGTACTTC. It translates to CASSYLWTDEQYF.

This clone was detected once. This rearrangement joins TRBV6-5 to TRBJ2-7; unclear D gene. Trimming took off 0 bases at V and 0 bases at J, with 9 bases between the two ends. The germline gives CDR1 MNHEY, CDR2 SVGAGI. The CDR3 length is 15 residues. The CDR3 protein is CASSYSRYSSYEQYF. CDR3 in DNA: TGTGCCAGCAGTTACTCTCGCTACAGCTCCTACGAGCAGTACTTC.

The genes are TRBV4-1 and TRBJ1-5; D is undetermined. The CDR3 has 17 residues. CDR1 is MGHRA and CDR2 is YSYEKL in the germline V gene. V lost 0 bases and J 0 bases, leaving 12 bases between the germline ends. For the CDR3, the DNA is TGCGCCAGCAGCCAAGATGTGTTGGGTAATAGCAATCAGCCCCAGCATTTT. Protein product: CASSQDVLGNSNQPQHF.

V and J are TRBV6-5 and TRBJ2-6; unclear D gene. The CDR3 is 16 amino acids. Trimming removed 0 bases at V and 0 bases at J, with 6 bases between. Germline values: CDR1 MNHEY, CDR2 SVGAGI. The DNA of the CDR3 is TGTGCCAGCAGTTACTCCCCTAACTCTGGGGCCAACGTCCTGACTTTC. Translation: CASSYSPNSGANVLTF.

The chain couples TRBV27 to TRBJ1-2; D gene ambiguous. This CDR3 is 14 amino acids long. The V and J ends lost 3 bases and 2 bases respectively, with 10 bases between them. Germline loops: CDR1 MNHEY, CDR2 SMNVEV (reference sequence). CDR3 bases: TGTGCCAGCAGTTTTAGTGTAGGCAACTATGGCTACACCTTC. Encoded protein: CASSFSVGNYGYTF.

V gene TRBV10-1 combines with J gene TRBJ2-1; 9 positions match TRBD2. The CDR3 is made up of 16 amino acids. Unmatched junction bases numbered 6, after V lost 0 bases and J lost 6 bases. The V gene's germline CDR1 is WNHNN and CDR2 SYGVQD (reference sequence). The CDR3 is CASSESRLAGLNEQFF. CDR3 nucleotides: TGCGCCAGCAGTGAGTCGCGTCTAGCGGGACTCAATGAGCAGTTCTTC.

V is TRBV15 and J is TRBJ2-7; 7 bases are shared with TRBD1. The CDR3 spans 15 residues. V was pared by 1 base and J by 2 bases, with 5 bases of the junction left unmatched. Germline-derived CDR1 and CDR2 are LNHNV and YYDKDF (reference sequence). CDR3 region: CATSRGQGETYEQYF. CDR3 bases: TGTGCCACCAGCAGAGGACAGGGCGAAACCTACGAGCAGTACTTC. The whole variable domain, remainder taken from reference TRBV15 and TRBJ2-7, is DAMVIQNPRYQVTQFGKPVTLSCSQTLNHNVMYWYQQKSSQAPKLLFHYYDKDFNNEADTPDNFQSRRPNTSFCFLDIRSPGLGDTAMYLCATSRGQGETYEQYFGPGTRLTVT.

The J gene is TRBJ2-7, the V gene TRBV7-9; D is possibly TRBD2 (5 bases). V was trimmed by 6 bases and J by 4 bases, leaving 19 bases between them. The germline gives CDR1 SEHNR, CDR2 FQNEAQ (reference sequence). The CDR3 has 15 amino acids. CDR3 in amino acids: CASSSPTGIGYEQYF. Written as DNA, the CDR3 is TGTGCCAGCAGTTCTCCTACGGGGATTGGGTACGAGCAGTACTTC. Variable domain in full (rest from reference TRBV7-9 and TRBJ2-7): DTGVSQNPRHKITKRGQNVTFRCDPISEHNRLYWYRQTLGQGPEFLTYFQNEAQLEKSRLLSDRFSAERPKGSFSTLEIQRTEQGDSAMYLCASSSPTGIGYEQYFGPGTRLTVT.

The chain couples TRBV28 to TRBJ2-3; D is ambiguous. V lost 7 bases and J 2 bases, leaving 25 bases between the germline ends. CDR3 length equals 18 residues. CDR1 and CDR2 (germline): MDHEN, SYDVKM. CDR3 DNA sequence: TGTGCCAGCAATATGGGGTTTCGGTCCGTCGACAACACAGATACGCAGTATTTT. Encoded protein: CASNMGFRSVDNTDTQYF.

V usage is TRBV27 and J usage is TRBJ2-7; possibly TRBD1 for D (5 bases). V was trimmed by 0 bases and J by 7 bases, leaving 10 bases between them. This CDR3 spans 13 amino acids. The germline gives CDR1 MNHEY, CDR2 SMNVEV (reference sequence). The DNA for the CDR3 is TGTGCCAGCAGTTTATCGACAGCCGGGGAGCAGTACTTC. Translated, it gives CASSLSTAGEQYF.

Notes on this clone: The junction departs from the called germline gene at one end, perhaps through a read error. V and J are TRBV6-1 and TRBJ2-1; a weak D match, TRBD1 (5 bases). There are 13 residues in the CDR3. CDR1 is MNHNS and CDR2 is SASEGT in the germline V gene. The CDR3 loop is CASNEGHRHEQFF. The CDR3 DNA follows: TGTGCCAGCAATGAAGGACACCGCCATGAGCAGTTCTTC.